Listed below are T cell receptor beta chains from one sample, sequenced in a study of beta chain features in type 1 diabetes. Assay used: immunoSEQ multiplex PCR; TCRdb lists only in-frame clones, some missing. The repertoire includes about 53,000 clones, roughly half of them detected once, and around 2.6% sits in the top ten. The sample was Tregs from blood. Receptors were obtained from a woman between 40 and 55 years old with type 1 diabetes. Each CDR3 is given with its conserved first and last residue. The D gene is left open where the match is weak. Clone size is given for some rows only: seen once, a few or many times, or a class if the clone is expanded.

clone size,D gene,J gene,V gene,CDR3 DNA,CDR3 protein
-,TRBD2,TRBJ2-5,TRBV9,TGTGCCAGCAGCGTGAGCGGGACGAGGGGAGAGACCCAGTACTTC,CASSVSGTRGETQYF
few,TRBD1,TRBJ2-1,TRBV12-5,TGTGCTAGTGGTCCCCCCAGGGGGAATGAGCAGTTCTTC,CASGPPRGNEQFF
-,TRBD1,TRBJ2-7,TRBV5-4,TGTGCCAGCAGCTTAAACAGGGGGCAGGACGAGCAGTACTTC,CASSLNRGQDEQYF
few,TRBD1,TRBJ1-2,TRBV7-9,TGTGCCAGCAGCTTAACCCCCCGTTTCTCAGGGACAGACTATGGCTACACCTTC,CASSLTPRFSGTDYGYTF
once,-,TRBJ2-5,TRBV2,TGTGCCAGCAGTGCCAGGTCCGGGACTGGAGAGACCCAGTACTTC,CASSARSGTGETQYF
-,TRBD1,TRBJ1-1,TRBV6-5,TGTGCCAGCAGATTGGACAGGGAGGCTGAAGCTTTCTTT,CASRLDREAEAFF
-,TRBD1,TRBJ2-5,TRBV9,TGTGCCAGCAGCAAAGGACAGGGCTTGGCAGAGACCCAGTACTTC,CASSKGQGLAETQYF
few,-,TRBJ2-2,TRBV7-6,TGTGCCAGCAGCTTAAGAGGTCAGAACACCGGGGAGCTGTTTTTT,CASSLRGQNTGELFF
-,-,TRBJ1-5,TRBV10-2,TGCGCCAGCAGTGATAGGCGCGGAAATCAGCCCCAGCATTTT,CASSDRRGNQPQHF
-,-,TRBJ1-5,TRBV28,TGTGCCAGCAGTTCAGGGAGCAATCAGCCCCAGCATTTT,CASSSGSNQPQHF
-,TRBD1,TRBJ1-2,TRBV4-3,TGCGCCAGCAGCCCCACGGGACAGACTATCTATGGCTACACCTTC,CASSPTGQTIYGYTF
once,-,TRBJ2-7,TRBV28,TGTGCCAGCAGTTTGGGCACAGGGTCTCTTTCCTACGAGCAGTACTTC,CASSLGTGSLSYEQYF
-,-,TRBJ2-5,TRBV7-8,TGTGCCAGCAGCTTAGTGGGTCTGGAGGAGACCCAGTACTTC,CASSLVGLEETQYF
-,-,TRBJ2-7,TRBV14,TGTGCCAGCAGCGCTGGACTTCTTAATCAGTACTTC,CASSAGLLNQYF
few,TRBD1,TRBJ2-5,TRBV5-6,TGTGCCAGCAGCGCGCGGACAGGGGAGGGGACCCAGTACTTC,CASSARTGEGTQYF
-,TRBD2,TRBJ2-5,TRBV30,TGTGCCTGGAGTCCGCTGACTAGCGGGAGGCAAGAGACCCAGTACTTC,CAWSPLTSGRQETQYF
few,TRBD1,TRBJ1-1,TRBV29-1,TGCAGCGTCCGGGACAGGGCTCCGGACACTGAAGCTTTCTTT,CSVRDRAPDTEAFF
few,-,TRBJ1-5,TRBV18,TGTGCCAGCTCACCAACAGGGCCTAGTCAGCCCCAGCATTTT,CASSPTGPSQPQHF
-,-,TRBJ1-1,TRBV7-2,TGTGCCAGCAGCTTAAAGGGGGTGAACACTGAAGCTTTCTTT,CASSLKGVNTEAFF
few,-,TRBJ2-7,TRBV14,TGTGCCAGCAGCCATTGGTCAGGGGCGCGGGCCTACGAGCAGTACTTC,CASSHWSGARAYEQYF
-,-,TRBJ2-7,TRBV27,TGTGCCAGCAATCATCAGGGCCTCTCCTACGAGCAGTACTTC,CASNHQGLSYEQYF
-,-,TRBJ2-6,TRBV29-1,TGTAGCGTTGAAGTTTTCGCGGGTAGCTCTGGGGCCAACGTCCTGACTTTC,CSVEVFAGSSGANVLTF
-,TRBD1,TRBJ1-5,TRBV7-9,TGTGCCAGCAGCCTCTCTCGACAGGGGAACCAGCCCCAGCATTTT,CASSLSRQGNQPQHF
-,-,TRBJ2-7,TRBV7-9,TGTGCCAGCTCTCCTAGCGCTGCCTCCTACGAGCAGTACTTC,CASSPSAASYEQYF
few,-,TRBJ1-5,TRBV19,TGTGCCAGTAGTATAGACGGACAGCAGGATCAGCCCCAGCATTTT,CASSIDGQQDQPQHF
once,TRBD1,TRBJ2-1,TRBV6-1,TGTGCCGGGGGGGACAGGGGCCATGAGCAGTTCTTC,CAGGDRGHEQFF
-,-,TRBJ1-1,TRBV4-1,TGCGCCAGCAGCCAGTACGGCGGCGGGGGGCACACTGAAGCTTTCTTT,CASSQYGGGGHTEAFF
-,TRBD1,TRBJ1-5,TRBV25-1,TGTGCCAGCAGTGTGACAGGGGTTGAGCAGCCCCAGCATTTT,CASSVTGVEQPQHF
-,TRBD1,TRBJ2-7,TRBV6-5,TGTGCCAGCAGTTACTCGGGGGGACAGGGGAACGAGCAGTACTTC,CASSYSGGQGNEQYF
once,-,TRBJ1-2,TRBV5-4,TGTGCCAGCAGCTTCGGTCGGGAATACTATGGCTACACCTTC,CASSFGREYYGYTF
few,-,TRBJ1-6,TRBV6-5,TGTGCCAGCAGTTTCGCGAATTCACCCCTCCACTTT,CASSFANSPLHF
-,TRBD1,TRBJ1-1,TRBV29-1,TGCAGCGTCTCCGACAGGGCTGAAGCTTTCTTT,CSVSDRAEAFF
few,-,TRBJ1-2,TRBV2,TGTGCCAGCAGTGAAGTTAGGGGCCCGCGGGGCTACACCTTC,CASSEVRGPRGYTF
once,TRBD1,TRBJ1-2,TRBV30,TGTGCCTGGAGTGGCGGACAGGCTCCGTATGGCTACACCTTC,CAWSGGQAPYGYTF
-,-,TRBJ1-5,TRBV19,TGTGCCAGTAGTATTCCACTTCAGCCCCAGCATTTT,CASSIPLQPQHF
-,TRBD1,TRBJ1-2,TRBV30,TGTGCCTCGGGACAGTTCTATGGCTACACCTTC,CASGQFYGYTF